This T cell receptor (beta chain) derives from a study of CD8 T cells in Susac syndrome. An amount of RNA that ranged from about 0.45 to 1 ug was reverse transcribed with random hexamers. Coverage of TCR beta CDR3 amplification by immunoSEQ multiplex PCR extended to 54 Vbeta and 13 Jbeta. One entry per CDR3 protein results from TCRdb running MiXCR on the immunoSEQ multiplex PCR reads. Of 300,000 to 350,000 distinct CDR3 sequences listed, 92% are singletons. The T cells that were sequenced for TCR beta were CD8+ and CD4+ cells from blood. Patients with stable or active relapsing-remitting disease, all of them treatment-naive, made up the multiple sclerosis controls. In contrast to the negatively isolated CD8+ and CD4+ T cells, TEMRA cells were FACS-enriched. Input material: CD4+ T cells from PBMCs. The sequence came from a human donor with multiple sclerosis.

CDR3 sequence: CSVDAPGTKLQYF. The CDR3 DNA sequence: TGCAGCGTTGACGCCCCCGGGACTAAACTCCAGTACTTC. The chain uses TRBV29-1 and TRBJ2-4; 7 nucleotides align to TRBD2. This CDR3 spans 13 amino acids. V was clipped by 3 bases and J by 13 bases; unmatched bases: 12. The germline V gene encodes CDR1 SQVTM and CDR2 ANQGSEA.